The rows below give T cell receptor beta chains drawn from one sample of a study of cytotoxic CD8 clonotypes in ibrutinib-treated CLL. TCRdb's copy holds only in-frame clones and misses some; the assay was immunoSEQ multiplex PCR. The profile shows about 39,000 clones, 65% to 70% of them singletons. The sequencing used PBMCs, collected at disease progression, from a patient treated with ibrutinib. Receptor source: a human donor with chronic lymphocytic leukemia. Each CDR3 is given with its conserved first and last residue. The D gene is left open where the match is weak. Where a row states a size, it is once, few, many or the class of an expanded clone; other rows omit it.

D gene	V gene	J gene	clone size	CDR3 protein	CDR3 DNA
-	TRBV7-2	TRBJ2-7	-	CASSLVSGTQGMGYEQYF	TGTGCCAGCAGCTTAGTTTCCGGGACCCAGGGAATGGGCTACGAGCAGTACTTC
TRBD2	TRBV18	TRBJ2-7	few	CASSPIAGVPYEQYF	TGTGCCAGCTCACCAATAGCGGGAGTACCCTACGAGCAGTACTTC
-	TRBV6-5	TRBJ2-5	many	CASSYSYRAQETQYF	TGTGCCAGCAGTTACTCATACAGGGCCCAAGAGACCCAGTACTTC
-	TRBV28	TRBJ2-3	-	CASSSPGGLSDTQYF	TGTGCCAGCAGCTCCCCAGGAGGACTTTCAGATACGCAGTATTTT
-	TRBV15	TRBJ2-2	-	CATSLDQRTGELFF	TGTGCCACCAGCCTGGATCAAAGAACCGGGGAGCTGTTTTTT
-	TRBV7-8	TRBJ2-7	-	CASSWKVPGEQYF	TGTGCCAGCAGCTGGAAGGTGCCGGGCGAGCAGTACTTC
-	TRBV5-1	TRBJ2-2	-	CASSFLGDTNTGELFF	TGCGCCAGCAGCTTCCTCGGGGACACCAACACCGGGGAGCTGTTTTTT
-	TRBV5-1	TRBJ2-2	-	CASSLSGYNTGELFF	TGCGCCAGCAGCTTGTCGGGGTACAACACCGGGGAGCTGTTTTTT
-	TRBV25-1	TRBJ1-5	-	CASSEYGPNQPQHF	TGTGCCAGCAGTGAATATGGGCCGAATCAGCCCCAGCATTTT
TRBD1	TRBV19	TRBJ1-3	-	CASSGDSFSGNTIYF	TGTGCCAGTAGTGGGGACAGTTTCTCTGGAAACACCATATATTTT
TRBD2	TRBV7-3	TRBJ2-2	-	CASSRGLVDTGELFF	TGTGCCAGCAGCCGGGGACTAGTCGACACCGGGGAGCTGTTTTTT